The next 30 T cell receptor beta chains were all read from a single sample in a study of T cell responses to AZD1222 COVID-19 vaccine. Profiling relied on immunoSEQ multiplex PCR, and the TCRdb table lists in-frame clones only, not all of them. The sample holds over 100,000 clones; roughly 86% are singletons and the top ten take around 4%. The specimen was peripheral blood, collected 28 days after the second AZD1222 dose. The receptor source for this set is an adult who received the AZD1222 COVID-19 vaccine.

V and J are TRBV5-6 and TRBJ1-4; 10 bases match TRBD1. Germline CDR1 SGHDT, CDR2 YYEEEE. Trimming removed 4 bases from V and 5 bases from J; junction bases left unmatched: 8. The CDR3 consists of 16 residues. The CDR3 DNA follows: TGTGCCAGCAGCGAACTCGGGACAGGGGCAAATGAAAAACTGTTTTTT. It yields the protein CASSELGTGANEKLFF.

This clone was seen more than once but under ten times. V and J are TRBV6-4 and TRBJ2-7, with D possibly TRBD1 on 5 matching bases. This CDR3 has 13 amino acids. Looked up from germline, CDR1 is MRHNA and CDR2 is SNTAGT. With 0 bases removed from V and 7 bases from J, the gap between germline ends came to 10 bases. The CDR3 reads CASSDSMQGEQYF. In DNA, the CDR3 is TGTGCCAGCAGTGACTCGATGCAGGGAGAGCAGTACTTC.

This clone has a single count. J is TRBJ1-2 and V is TRBV28; 7 positions match TRBD1. CDR1 MDHEN and CDR2 SYDVKM come from the germline V gene. V lost 6 bases, J lost 3 bases, and 16 bases stayed unmatched. The CDR3 sequence is 17 residues long. The DNA for the CDR3 is TGTGCCAGCAGGAGCTATGTACAGGGGCGGTTCGACTATGGCTACACCTTC. Its protein is CASRSYVQGRFDYGYTF.

J is TRBJ2-7 and V is TRBV6-5; D possibly matches TRBD1 or TRBD2 (5 bases each). The length of the CDR3 is 13 residues. Trimming stripped 5 bases from V and 3 bases from J, with 11 bases between. Germline CDR1 and CDR2: MNHEY and SVGAGI. The CDR3 protein is CASSTGRGYEQYF. CDR3 nucleotides: TGTGCCAGCAGTACGGGACGGGGCTACGAGCAGTACTTC.

Written as DNA, the CDR3 is TGTGCCAGCAGGACAGGGGGCGTACATGGCTACACCTTC. Translation: CASRTGGVHGYTF. The rearrangement links TRBV27 to TRBJ1-2, with 10 positions matching TRBD1. J gave up 6 bases and V 6 bases, and 4 bases lay outside the gene matches. The CDR3 contains 13 residues. The V gene's germline CDR1 is MNHEY and CDR2 SMNVEV (reference sequence).

The chain has TRBV14 and TRBJ2-1; 11 bases line up with TRBD2. With 1 base clipped from V and 8 bases from J, the junction kept 4 bases outside the gene matches. This CDR3 has 15 residues. Germline values: CDR1 SGHDN, CDR2 FVKESK. The CDR3 loop reads CASSQGLAGLDEQFF. For the CDR3, the DNA is TGTGCCAGCAGCCAAGGACTAGCGGGGCTGGATGAGCAGTTCTTC.

The V gene is TRBV30, the J gene TRBJ1-2, with D perhaps matching TRBD1 (5 bases). There are 14 residues in the CDR3. Germline V gene sequence: CDR1 GTSNPN, CDR2 SVGIG (reference sequence). V lost 7 bases and J 4 bases, leaving 19 bases between the germline ends. The CDR3, as DNA: TGTGCCTCCCTTAGGGGAGGGCCCATCTATGGCTACACCTTC. Its translation: CASLRGGPIYGYTF.

The chain employs TRBV21-1 and TRBJ2-7; TRBD1 was called by the table and not checked on the DNA. TRBV21-1 is a pseudogene locus. There are 15 residues in the CDR3. The CDR3 sequence is CASSKARDRVSEQYF. CDR3 DNA: TGTGCCAGCAGCAAAGCCCGGGACAGGGTGAGCGAGCAGTACTTC.

This clone was seen ten or more times. The chain links TRBV9 to TRBJ2-5; tentatively, D is TRBD2 (5 bases). The V gene's germline CDR1 is SGDLS and CDR2 YYNGEE. The CDR3 runs 13 residues. V shed 0 bases and J shed 8 bases, with 11 bases lying between them. CDR3 sequence (DNA): TGTGCCAGCAGCGTAGGCCACCCGGGAACCCAGTACTTC. Its protein product is CASSVGHPGTQYF.

V is TRBV6-5 and J is TRBJ1-1; D not certain. The CDR3 has 16 residues. From germline, CDR1 is MNHEY and CDR2 SVGAGI. V was clipped by 1 base and J by 1 base, with 13 bases between them. The CDR3 spells CASSYLAGFSNTEAFF. CDR3 sequence (DNA): TGTGCCAGCAGTTACTTGGCGGGGTTTTCGAACACTGAAGCTTTCTTT.

The chain uses TRBV7-9 and TRBJ1-1; perhaps TRBD1 as D (5 bases). The CDR3 has 15 residues. In germline, CDR1 is SEHNR, CDR2 FQNEAQ (reference sequence). Trimming removed 5 bases at V and 2 bases at J, with 15 bases between. The CDR3 DNA follows: TGTGCCAGCAGCGCCGCAGGGAACTTAAACACTGAAGCTTTCTTT. It translates to CASSAAGNLNTEAFF.

CDR3: CASSFTGQGGEVRNRDSNEQYF. The CDR3 DNA reads as TGTGCCAGCAGTTTCACGGGGCAGGGCGGGGAAGTTCGGAACAGGGACTCGAACGAGCAGTACTTC. The J gene is TRBJ2-7, the V gene TRBV28; possibly TRBD1 or TRBD2 for D (6 bases each). This CDR3 comprises 22 residues. Germline CDR1 MDHEN, CDR2 SYDVKM. The V end lost 3 bases, the J end lost 5 bases, and 38 bases lay between the germline ends. Based on the CDR3 plus reference TRBV28 and TRBJ2-7, the full variable domain is DVKVTQSSRYLVKRTGEKVFLECVQDMDHENMFWYRQDPGLGLRLIYFSYDVKMKEKGDIPEGYSVSREKKERFSLILESASTNQTSMYLCASSFTGQGGEVRNRDSNEQYFGPGTRLTVT.

The chain uses TRBV9 and TRBJ2-2, with D tentatively TRBD1 or TRBD2 (6 bases each). The germline V and J ends were trimmed by 4 bases and 9 bases, with 16 bases remaining between them. The V gene's germline CDR1 is SGDLS and CDR2 YYNGEE. The CDR3 sequence is 14 residues long. The CDR3 reads CASSPGGAGRELFF. The CDR3 coding sequence is TGTGCCAGCAGCCCCGGGGGCGCTGGTCGGGAGCTGTTTTTT.

The V and J genes are TRBV6-2 or TRBV6-3 and TRBJ1-5, with 9 bases identical to TRBD1. V trimming: 2 bases; J trimming: 6 bases; junction bases outside the gene matches: 5. CDR1 and CDR2 (germline): MNHEY, SVGEGT. The CDR3 extends over 15 amino acids. The CDR3 reads CASSYLPGQGQPQHF. The DNA of the CDR3 is TGTGCCAGCAGTTACCTCCCGGGACAGGGTCAGCCCCAGCATTTT.

The CDR3 DNA follows: TGCGCCAGCAGTCAATGTGATTCGGGACCACCGAGCTCCTACGAGCAGTACTTC. It yields the protein CASSQCDSGPPSSYEQYF. The chain uses TRBV23-1 and TRBJ2-7, with D tentatively TRBD1 or TRBD2 (5 bases each). TRBV23-1 falls under the ORF class, with uncertain function. V was clipped by 1 base and J by 0 bases, with 19 bases between them. The CDR3 contains 18 residues.

V usage is TRBV4-1 and J usage is TRBJ2-1; 10 bases are a match to TRBD2. Germline V gene data show CDR1 as MGHRA and CDR2 as YSYEKL. The CDR3 length is 21 residues. V lost 0 bases, J lost 0 bases, and 14 bases stayed unmatched. In DNA, the CDR3 is TGCGCCAGCAGCCAAGATAGGCTCGGGACTAGCGCCACCCTCTCCTACAATGAGCAGTTCTTC. It specifies CASSQDRLGTSATLSYNEQFF.

Concerning this clone itself: This sample also contains other DNA sequences that code for the same CDR3. V and J are TRBV9 and TRBJ1-5, with 10 bases identical to TRBD1. This CDR3 is 15 amino acids long. Trimming removed 3 bases from V and 2 bases from J; junction bases left unmatched: 2. The germline CDR1 and CDR2 sequences are SGDLS and YYNGEE. The CDR3 here is CASSAGQGGNQPQHF. CDR3 nucleotide sequence: TGTGCCAGCAGCGCCGGACAGGGGGGCAATCAGCCCCAGCATTTT.

The gene calls are TRBV27 and TRBJ2-1; D gene uncertain. Trimming took 6 bases from V and 2 from J, leaving 11 bases between them. Germline CDR1 MNHEY, CDR2 SMNVEV (reference sequence). The CDR3 length is 14 residues. CDR3 region: CASSPRRAYNEQFF. The DNA of the CDR3 is TGTGCCAGCAGCCCCCGACGGGCCTACAATGAGCAGTTCTTC.

The CDR3 spells CASSQEDWELRSEQFF. In DNA, the CDR3 is TGCGCCAGCAGCCAAGAAGATTGGGAACTAAGAAGTGAGCAGTTCTTC. This chain links TRBV4-3 with TRBJ2-1, with D hard to call. V was shortened by 0 bases and J by 9 bases, with 18 bases between the two germline ends. Germline V lookup: CDR1 LGHNA, CDR2 YSLEER. This CDR3 region has 16 residues.

CDR3 protein: CASSIDPQGDQPQHF. DNA for the CDR3: TGTGCCAGTAGTATAGACCCACAGGGGGATCAGCCCCAGCATTTT. The chain recombines TRBV19 with TRBJ1-5, with 8 bases matching TRBD1. V lost 0 bases and J lost 5; bases outside the gene matches: 3. The CDR3 has 15 amino acids. Germline V CDR1 and CDR2: LNHDA, SQIVND (reference sequence).

For the CDR3, the DNA is TGTGCCCTTCGGGGGAACCCCACCGGGGAGCTGTTTTTT. Translating gives CALRGNPTGELFF. The chain carries TRBV19 and TRBJ2-2; a weak D match, TRBD2 (6 bases). The germline V gene encodes CDR1 LNHDA and CDR2 SQIVND (reference sequence). The CDR3 length is 13 residues. Trimming took 11 bases from V and 4 from J, leaving 14 bases between them. Together with reference TRBV19 and TRBJ2-2, the CDR3 gives the full variable domain: DGGITQSPKYLFRKEGQNVTLSCEQNLNHDAMYWYRQDPGQGLRLIYYSQIVNDFQKGDIAEGYSVSREKKESFPLTVTSAQKNPTAFYLCALRGNPTGELFFGEGSRLTVL.

The chain joins TRBV3-1 (or the pseudogene TRBV3-2) to TRBJ2-1; 9 bases match TRBD2. V was pared by 0 bases and J by 10 bases, with 10 bases of the junction left unmatched. The CDR3 sequence is 16 residues long. In germline, CDR1 is LGHDT, CDR2 YNNKEL (reference sequence). CDR3 coding DNA: TGTGCCAGCAGCCAAGATCCCGGGACTAGCAGCCAAGAGCAGTTCTTC. It translates to CASSQDPGTSSQEQFF.

This clone was counted a single time. The J gene is TRBJ1-3, the V gene TRBV18; D possibly corresponds to TRBD1 (6 bases). In germline, CDR1 is KGHSH, CDR2 LQKENI. V lost 3 bases and J lost 2, with 11 bases in between. This CDR3 is built from 15 residues. The CDR3 is CASSPRDIAGNTIYF. The CDR3 DNA is TGTGCCAGCTCACCCCGGGACATCGCTGGAAACACCATATATTTT.

This chain uses TRBV5-8 with TRBJ1-6; a weak D match, TRBD1 (5 bases). Germline V gene lookup returns CDR1 SGHTS and CDR2 YDEGEE. V was shortened by 4 bases and J by 5 bases, with 16 bases between the two germline ends. This CDR3 comprises 16 residues. The CDR3 DNA reads TGTGCCAGCAGCCCGCACCACAGGAGTAATAATTCACCCCTCCACTTT. Encoded protein: CASSPHHRSNNSPLHF.

The chain links TRBV4-3 to TRBJ2-7; TRBD2 agrees at 11 bases. CDR1 LGHNA and CDR2 YSLEER come from the germline V gene. After removal of 6 bases from V and 0 bases from J, the junction contained 7 bases not matched to a gene. This CDR3 comprises 16 residues. The CDR3 sequence is CASSQSTSGGSYEQYF. In DNA, the CDR3 is TGCGCCAGCAGTCAATCAACTAGCGGGGGCTCCTACGAGCAGTACTTC.

This rearrangement joins TRBV30 to TRBJ2-1; the D is unclear. There are 14 residues in the CDR3. The germline CDR1 and CDR2 sequences are GTSNPN and SVGIG (reference sequence). Trimming pared 0 bases from V and 4 bases from J, leaving 10 bases between. As DNA, the CDR3 is TGTGCCTGGAGTGTACGAGCATTTTACAATGAGCAGTTCTTC. Translation gives CAWSVRAFYNEQFF.

The chain joins TRBV15 to TRBJ2-5; TRBD2 agrees at 11 bases. The CDR3 has 16 amino acids. V dropped 0 bases and J dropped 5; count of bases not matched to a gene: 5. CDR1 LNHNV and CDR2 YYDKDF come from the germline V gene (reference sequence). The CDR3 coding sequence is TGTGCCACCAGCAGAGAAATAGCGGGAGGGCCGGAGACCCAGTACTTC. Residues: CATSREIAGGPETQYF. Full variable domain (outside the CDR3, taken from reference TRBV15 and TRBJ2-5): DAMVIQNPRYQVTQFGKPVTLSCSQTLNHNVMYWYQQKSSQAPKLLFHYYDKDFNNEADTPDNFQSRRPNTSFCFLDIRSPGLGDTAMYLCATSREIAGGPETQYFGPGTRLLVL.

This rearrangement joins TRBV25-1 to TRBJ2-7; no clear D. Trimming cost V 4 bases and J 6 bases, with 7 bases left between them. The CDR3 length is 11 residues. The germline V gene encodes CDR1 MGHDK and CDR2 SYGVNS. CDR3 DNA sequence: TGTGCCAGCAGTGTCGGACCCGAGCAGTACTTC. This encodes CASSVGPEQYF.

The gene calls are TRBV20-1 and TRBJ2-3, with a tentative D call TRBD2 (5 bases). The ends were cut back, 2 bases at V and 6 bases at J, with 6 bases in the middle. Germline loops: CDR1 DFQATT, CDR2 SNEGSKA (reference sequence). CDR3 length: 11 amino acids. This chain's CDR3 is CSARKRDTQYF. The CDR3 region has the DNA TGCAGTGCTAGAAAGCGGGATACGCAGTATTTT.

The CDR3 is CASSPGTSGSLGEQYF. The CDR3 region has the DNA TGTGCCAGCAGCCCGGGGACTAGCGGGAGTCTAGGAGAGCAGTACTTC. The chain uses TRBV7-2 and TRBJ2-7, with TRBD2 matching 14 bases. Losses at the gene ends were 5 bases for V and 7 bases for J; bases not matched to a gene: 10. The CDR3 consists of 16 residues. Germline CDR1 and CDR2: SGHTA and FQGNSA.